This T cell receptor (beta chain) was captured in a study of cytomegalovirus exposure and HLA in healthy donors. On the study more broadly: Of over 350 genotyped donors, roughly 81% grouped in the Caucasian-associated ancestry cluster.

This PCR relied on a set of 60 Vbeta primers and 13 Jbeta primers. Assay: immunoSEQ multiplex PCR; the TCRdb copy retains only in-frame clones and omits some. The sample comprises approximately 130,000 clones, 80% of which are singletons, and around 3.6% rests with the top ten. On this clone itself: The antigen is unknown.

Study-wide findings and caveats: For most subjects, TCR beta sequences were reported to predict HLA-A and HLA-B alleles with accuracy.

V lost 1 base, J lost 2 bases, and 2 bases stayed unmatched. The CDR3 length is 14 residues. Germline loops: CDR1 LNHDA, CDR2 SQIVND (reference sequence). The sequence derives from a woman aged 35 to 49 in good health and CMV-seronegative. Sequences were obtained from PBMCs. The chain is built from TRBV19 and TRBJ2-7, with 7 bases that match TRBD2. The CDR3 reads CASSIGTRTYEQYF. CDR3 sequence (DNA): TGTGCCAGTAGTATAGGGACTAGGACCTACGAGCAGTACTTC. The variable domain in full, with the rest retrieved from reference TRBV19 and TRBJ2-7, is DGGITQSPKYLFRKEGQNVTLSCEQNLNHDAMYWYRQDPGQGLRLIYYSQIVNDFQKGDIAEGYSVSREKKESFPLTVTSAQKNPTAFYLCASSIGTRTYEQYFGPGTRLTVT.